The 14 T cell receptor beta chains reported below all come from one sample, sequenced in a study of cytomegalovirus exposure and HLA in healthy donors. Amplification used 60 Vbeta primers and 13 Jbeta primers. Sequencing used immunoSEQ multiplex PCR; TCRdb keeps in-frame clones, though not all of them. The sample includes 110,000 to 150,000 clones, around 78% of them seen just once. The sequenced sample was PBMCs. These receptor sequences come from a woman under 30 in good health and CMV-seropositive.

V and J are TRBV10-3 and TRBJ2-1; 7 bases are shared with TRBD2. The length of the CDR3 is 17 residues. V gave up 7 bases and J gave up 0 bases; unmatched junction bases: 12. The germline V gene encodes CDR1 ENHRY and CDR2 SYGVKD. CDR3 sequence: CAIKASGDLSSYNEQFF. In DNA, the CDR3 is TGTGCCATCAAAGCTAGCGGAGACCTAAGCTCCTACAATGAGCAGTTCTTC.

Written as DNA, the CDR3 is TGTGCCAGCAGCTTAGATCACACAGGTCTTGCTGAAGCTTTCTTT. It specifies CASSLDHTGLAEAFF. The chain carries TRBV7-8 and TRBJ1-1; tentative D call: TRBD1 (5 bases). Germline V gene lookup returns CDR1 SGHVS and CDR2 FQNEAQ. CDR3 length equals 15 residues. V was shortened by 1 base and J by 6 bases, with 15 bases between the two germline ends.

The chain is built from TRBV7-9 and TRBJ1-4, with 7 bases lining up with TRBD1. Trimming cost V 5 bases and J 0 bases; bases outside gene matches: 3. Per germline, CDR1 SEHNR and CDR2 FQNEAQ (reference sequence). The length of the CDR3 is 15 residues. CDR3 coding DNA: TGTGCCAGCAGCGAGGGGACAGCAACTAATGAAAAACTGTTTTTT. It encodes CASSEGTATNEKLFF.

Concerning this clone: A read error may produce the germline difference seen at one junction end. Written as DNA, the CDR3 is TGCGCCAGCAGCTTGAGTGCCCAACCGAACTACGAGCAATACTTC. Translating it yields CASSLSAQPNYEQYF. The chain joins TRBV5-1 to TRBJ2-7; no clear D. Germline CDR1 is SGHRS and CDR2 is YFSETQ. The CDR3 runs to 15 residues.

This rearrangement joins TRBV18 to TRBJ2-7, with D possibly being TRBD2 (5 bases). V lost 6 bases to trimming and J lost 2 bases, with 11 bases between them. From germline, CDR1 is KGHSH and CDR2 LQKENI. The CDR3 extends over 13 amino acids. This CDR3 reads CASSGTRTYEQYF. CDR3 nucleotide sequence: TGTGCCAGCTCGGGAACTAGAACCTACGAGCAGTACTTC.

The chain links TRBV9 to TRBJ1-1; D may be TRBD1 (6 bases). The V gene lost 0 bases and the J gene lost 1 base, with 13 bases spanning the gap. The V gene's germline CDR1 is SGDLS and CDR2 YYNGEE. The CDR3 consists of 16 residues. CDR3 sequence: CASSVGVGQTNTEAFF. DNA for the CDR3: TGTGCCAGCAGCGTAGGGGTAGGACAGACGAACACTGAAGCTTTCTTT.

The CDR3 DNA follows: TGTGCCAGCAGCTTAGAGGAGGGCGAGAACACTGAAGCTTTCTTT. It yields the protein CASSLEEGENTEAFF. The V gene is TRBV7-8, the J gene TRBJ1-1; no clear D. CDR1 and CDR2 from the germline V gene are SGHVS and FQNEAQ. V gave up 1 base and J gave up 1 base, with 10 bases separating them. The CDR3 runs 15 residues.

This chain links TRBV5-6 with TRBJ1-1; D might be TRBD1 (5 bases). Germline CDR1 reads SGHDT; CDR2 reads YYEEEE. The CDR3 covers 12 residues. Trimming took off 1 base at V and 8 bases at J, with 9 bases between the two ends. CDR3 nucleotides: TGTGCCAGCAGCTTGTCGGCAGGGGAAGCTTTCTTT. It codes for CASSLSAGEAFF.

The rearrangement uses TRBV30 and TRBJ1-4, with 8 bases matching TRBD1. The germline V gene encodes CDR1 GTSNPN and CDR2 SVGIG (reference sequence). V lost 3 bases and J lost 0; bases outside the gene matches: 6. The CDR3 is made up of 16 amino acids. The DNA for the CDR3 is TGTGCCTGGAGGGTAGGACAGGGCCCAACTAATGAAAAACTGTTTTTT. This sequence encodes CAWRVGQGPTNEKLFF.

The table lists this clone with a few counts. The chain uses TRBV27 and TRBJ2-2, with 8 nucleotides matching TRBD1. This CDR3 has 16 residues. Germline V CDR1 and CDR2: MNHEY, SMNVEV (reference sequence). The V and J ends lost 6 bases and 0 bases, in that order; junction bases with no gene match: 6. The CDR3 loop reads CASSFGTGANTGELFF. The CDR3 coding sequence is TGTGCCAGCAGCTTCGGGACAGGAGCGAACACCGGGGAGCTGTTTTTT.

This clone was observed a handful of times. This sequence joins TRBV19 and TRBJ2-7, with TRBD1 matching over 8 bases. CDR1 is LNHDA and CDR2 is SQIVND in the germline V gene (reference sequence). The CDR3 contains 16 residues. With 2 bases clipped from V and 6 bases from J, the junction kept 12 bases outside the gene matches. The chain's CDR3 is CASSIRLTGGIGEQYF. CDR3 sequence (DNA): TGTGCCAGTAGTATACGACTCACAGGGGGGATAGGCGAGCAGTACTTC. Full variable domain (remainder filled in from reference TRBV19 and TRBJ2-7): DGGITQSPKYLFRKEGQNVTLSCEQNLNHDAMYWYRQDPGQGLRLIYYSQIVNDFQKGDIAEGYSVSREKKESFPLTVTSAQKNPTAFYLCASSIRLTGGIGEQYFGPGTRLTVT.

The chain joins TRBV7-2 to TRBJ2-5, with a possible D match to TRBD1 (6 bases). The CDR3 is made up of 14 amino acids. Trimming took 2 bases from V and 5 from J, leaving 12 bases between them. The germline gives CDR1 SGHTA, CDR2 FQGNSA. The CDR3, as DNA: TGTGCCAGCAGCTTAACAGGGCCTAGGGAGACCCAGTACTTC. The encoded protein is CASSLTGPRETQYF.

This sequence joins TRBV11-2 and TRBJ2-3; 12 bases align to TRBD2. The CDR3 loop spans 18 amino acids. V lost 5 bases to trimming and J lost 3 bases; unmatched junction nucleotides: 12. The germline CDR1 and CDR2 sequences are SGHAT and FQNNGV. CDR3 nucleotide sequence: TGTGCCAGCAGCCTAACGACTAGCGGGGGTTTTGGTACAGATACGCAGTATTTT. Amino acid sequence: CASSLTTSGGFGTDTQYF.

V is TRBV5-1 and J is TRBJ2-1; 10 nucleotides agree with TRBD1. Germline CDR1 is SGHRS and CDR2 is YFSETQ. This CDR3 region has 16 residues. Losses at the gene ends were 3 bases for V and 7 bases for J; bases not matched to a gene: 10. The CDR3 reads CASSYSGTGVRNEQFF. In DNA form, the CDR3 reads TGCGCCAGCAGCTACTCCGGGACAGGGGTAAGGAATGAGCAGTTCTTC.